A single sample is the source of the 6 T cell receptor beta chains below, sequenced in a study of early T cells in non-severe SARS-CoV-2 infection. TCRdb ran MiXCR on the 5' RACE reads and lists one entry per CDR3 protein. The table lists more than 30,000 distinct CDR3 sequences, 5.8% of them singletons, with more than 25% in the top ten. Sequencing input: whole blood. The receptors stem from an adult who was a healthcare worker with PCR-confirmed SARS-CoV-2 infection or an uninfected control (not recorded which).

The genes are TRBV12-3 or TRBV12-4 and TRBJ2-1; the D gene is possibly TRBD1 (5 bases). The CDR3 loop spans 14 amino acids. V was pared by 3 bases and J by 15 bases, with 21 bases between. CDR3 nucleotides: TGTGCCAGCAGTTTGGCGCAACGACAGTCCAACCGGTTCTTC. It is translated as CASSLAQRQSNRFF.

This clonotype was observed a handful of times. This sequence joins TRBV6-5 and TRBJ1-1; weak D call: TRBD1 (6 bases). The CDR3 consists of 16 residues. In germline, CDR1 is MNHEY, CDR2 SVGAGI. V dropped 2 bases and J dropped 5 bases, with 18 bases sitting between them. This chain's CDR3 is CASSYTKNRGATEAFF. DNA for the CDR3: TGTGCCAGCAGTTACACCAAGAACCGGGGGGCAACTGAAGCTTTCTTT.

This clonotype was counted many times. The genes are TRBV10-3 and TRBJ1-3, with D uncertain. The CDR3 spans 14 residues. Between the trimmed V and J ends, which lost 3 bases and 0 bases, there was a span of 6 bases. Looked up from germline, CDR1 is ENHRY and CDR2 is SYGVKD. The CDR3 loop is CAISDSNSGNTIYF. The CDR3, as DNA: TGTGCCATCAGTGACAGTAACTCTGGAAACACCATATATTTT.

The chain has TRBV6-2 or TRBV6-3 and TRBJ2-7, with D tentatively TRBD1 or TRBD2 (5 bases each). Trimming cost V 4 bases and J 3 bases, with 10 bases left between them. Germline V gives CDR1 MNHEY, CDR2 SVGEGT. The CDR3 spans 13 residues. The CDR3 loop reads CASSLRGYYEQYF. The CDR3 nucleotides are TGTGCCAGCAGTTTGAGGGGCTACTACGAGCAGTACTTC.

There are many counts of this clonotype. An end of the junction does not agree with germline; a read error may underlie this. V and J are TRBV7-7 and TRBJ2-7; 9 positions match TRBD1. Germline CDR1 and CDR2: SSHAT and FNYEAQ (reference sequence). CDR3 length equals 13 residues. CDR3 bases: TGTGCTAGCAGCTCATACAGGGGGCGGGAGCAGTACTTC. The encoded protein is CASSSYRGREQYF.

The gene calls are TRBV20-1 and TRBJ1-4, with 7 nucleotides matching TRBD1. Germline V gives CDR1 DFQATT, CDR2 SNEGSKA (reference sequence). Trimming at V came to 5 bases and at J to 7 bases, leaving 7 bases not matched to a gene. The CDR3 loop spans 13 amino acids. The chain's CDR3 is CSALTGVGEKLFF. CDR3 nucleotides: TGCAGTGCTCTTACAGGGGTGGGTGAAAAACTGTTTTTT.